This T cell receptor (beta chain) was sequenced during a study of breast tumors, draining lymph nodes, adjacent tissues. Germline CDR1 is LNHDA and CDR2 is SQIVND (reference sequence). V gave up 2 bases and J gave up 3 bases, with 5 bases separating them. The CDR3 has 13 amino acids. There are many counts of this clonotype. Its antigen is as yet unknown. Study outcomes and limitations: Data only fit, rather than demonstrated, lymph node origin of most tumor T cells.

TCRdb fed the multiplex PCR reads into MiXCR, producing one record per CDR3 protein. The top ten hold approximately 49% of the sample, which has fewer than 15,000 distinct CDR3 sequences, approximately 62% seen once. The chain is built from TRBV19 and TRBJ1-5; D gene ambiguous. The clonotype was recovered from a female donor with breast cancer. Some clones in this sample may be carry-over from other donors' samples. Sequencing was carried out using tumor-adjacent breast tissue. This chain's CDR3 is CASSIQTNQPQHF. The CDR3 DNA reads as TGTGCCAGTAGTATACAGACCAATCAGCCCCAGCATTTT.